Following are 13 T cell receptor beta chains from one sample sequenced in a study of CD8 T cells in ankylosing spondylitis. Study-level results: A TCR beta motif made of fewer than ten highly homologous variants seemed typical of ankylosing spondylitis blood.

Their antigen targets remain unknown. One entry per CDR3 protein, called by TCRdb with MiXCR from the 5' RACE reads. The sample lists over 200,000 distinct CDR3 sequences, approximately 16% occurring once. The sequencing sample was made of blood, either unsorted or a sorted T cell fraction (not recorded which). These receptors all stem from a male donor with ankylosing spondylitis.

This clonotype was observed a few times. The rearrangement links TRBV4-1 to TRBJ1-1; D is ambiguous. V lost 3 bases and J 6 bases, leaving 17 bases between the germline ends. The germline V gene encodes CDR1 MGHRA and CDR2 YSYEKL. The CDR3 runs to 15 residues. CDR3 sequence (DNA): TGCGCCAGCAGCCAGCTCGAGGTTCGTATGGCTGAAGCTTTCTTT. Translation gives CASSQLEVRMAEAFF.

J is TRBJ2-7 and V is TRBV4-1, with 8 bases aligning to TRBD2. CDR3 length: 15 residues. The germline CDR1 and CDR2 sequences are MGHRA and YSYEKL. V shed 6 bases and J 2 bases; nucleotides not matched to a gene: 9. In nucleotides, the CDR3 is TGCGCCAGCAGATTGAAGGCGGGAGGTACCTACGAGCAGTACTTC. It is translated as CASRLKAGGTYEQYF.

This chain uses TRBV27 with TRBJ2-3; D is unclear. There are 15 residues in the CDR3. CDR1 and CDR2 from the germline V gene are MNHEY and SMNVEV (reference sequence). V lost 4 bases and J 9 bases, leaving 20 bases between the germline ends. CDR3: CASSSDDAIGRTQYF. In nucleotides, the CDR3 is TGTGCCAGCAGTTCGGACGATGCGATCGGAAGAACGCAGTATTTT.

CDR3 DNA sequence: TGTGCCAGCAGTGCCGGAACCGGGTGGGTTCAGCCCCAGCATTTT. It encodes CASSAGTGWVQPQHF. The chain uses TRBV12-3 or TRBV12-4 and TRBJ1-5; D not certain. Trimming stripped 5 bases from V and 6 bases from J, with 17 bases between. The CDR3 has 15 amino acids.

The rearrangement joins TRBV6-1 to TRBJ2-7; no clear D gene. The CDR3 extends over 15 amino acids. V was pared by 2 bases and J by 2 bases, with 13 bases between. Germline CDR1 and CDR2: MNHNS and SASEGT. DNA of the CDR3: TGTGCCAGCAGTGAAAGGGTCCACACTGCCTACGAGCAGTACTTC. The encoded protein is CASSERVHTAYEQYF.

There are a few counts of this clonotype. CDR3: CASSLWLAGDSYEQYF. CDR3 in DNA: TGTGCCAGCAGCTTATGGCTAGCGGGAGACTCCTACGAGCAGTACTTC. This chain connects TRBV7-9 to TRBJ2-7, with TRBD2 matching 10 bases. The CDR3 is made up of 16 amino acids. The junction had 4 bases not matched to a gene; V was cut back by 2 bases and J by 0 bases. Germline V gene lookup returns CDR1 SEHNR and CDR2 FQNEAQ (reference sequence).

The chain is built from TRBV7-9 and TRBJ1-6; 7 bases fit TRBD1. CDR1 is SEHNR, CDR2 FQNEAQ, per germline (reference sequence). This CDR3 is built from 16 residues. Trimming at V came to 5 bases and at J to 9 bases, leaving 13 bases not matched to a gene. CDR3 sequence (DNA): TGTGCCAGCAGCCCCCGACAGGGTGGGATTGGTTCACCCCTCCACTTT. The encoded protein is CASSPRQGGIGSPLHF.

V and J are TRBV12-3 or TRBV12-4 and TRBJ2-7; 9 nucleotides match TRBD1. V dropped 5 bases and J dropped 5; count of bases not matched to a gene: 1. The CDR3 contains 12 residues. This CDR3 is CASSTGGHEQYF. CDR3 DNA sequence: TGTGCCAGCAGTACAGGGGGCCACGAGCAGTACTTC.

The chain couples TRBV14 to TRBJ2-1, with 7 bases that match TRBD2. This CDR3 has 18 residues. CDR1 is SGHDN, CDR2 FVKESK, per germline. J gave up 2 bases and V 0 bases, and 10 bases lay outside the gene matches. The CDR3 sequence is CASSQEGRATLTYNEQFF. Written as DNA, the CDR3 is TGTGCCAGCAGCCAAGAGGGGAGGGCAACGTTAACCTACAATGAGCAGTTCTTC.

This clonotype was found a few times. The rearrangement joins TRBV29-1 to TRBJ2-5; D might be TRBD1 (7 bases). The CDR3 consists of 15 residues. From germline, CDR1 is SQVTM and CDR2 ANQGSEA. V was pared by 4 bases and J by 5 bases, with 20 bases between. The CDR3 sequence: CSVVLRGTVQETQYF. CDR3 DNA sequence: TGCAGCGTTGTCCTACGGGGGACAGTCCAGGAGACCCAGTACTTC.

In this sample, this clonotype turned up many times. The chain employs TRBV12-3 or TRBV12-4 and TRBJ2-1; 7 nucleotides line up with TRBD1. The ends lost 4 bases at V and 5 bases at J; junction bases unmatched: 2. This CDR3 contains 13 residues. CDR3 protein: CASSSGTDNEQFF. The CDR3, as DNA: TGTGCCAGCAGTTCCGGGACAGACAATGAGCAGTTCTTC.

This clonotype was found a few times. The rearrangement uses TRBV7-9 and TRBJ2-7; D ambiguous. V was clipped by 2 bases and J by 0 bases, with 8 bases between them. CDR1 is SEHNR, CDR2 FQNEAQ, per germline (reference sequence). The CDR3 totals 14 residues. The DNA of the CDR3 is TGTGCCAGCAGCTTACCGGCGGACTCCTACGAGCAGTACTTC. Translated: CASSLPADSYEQYF.

This clonotype was counted a few times. V is TRBV28 and J is TRBJ2-7; 8 nucleotides match TRBD1. The V and J ends lost 3 bases and 3 bases, in that order; junction bases with no gene match: 4. The CDR3 extends over 14 amino acids. Germline-derived CDR1 and CDR2 are MDHEN and SYDVKM. As DNA, the CDR3 is TGTGCCAGCAGTTTCGGCGACAGGGGCTACGAGCAGTACTTC. It translates to CASSFGDRGYEQYF.